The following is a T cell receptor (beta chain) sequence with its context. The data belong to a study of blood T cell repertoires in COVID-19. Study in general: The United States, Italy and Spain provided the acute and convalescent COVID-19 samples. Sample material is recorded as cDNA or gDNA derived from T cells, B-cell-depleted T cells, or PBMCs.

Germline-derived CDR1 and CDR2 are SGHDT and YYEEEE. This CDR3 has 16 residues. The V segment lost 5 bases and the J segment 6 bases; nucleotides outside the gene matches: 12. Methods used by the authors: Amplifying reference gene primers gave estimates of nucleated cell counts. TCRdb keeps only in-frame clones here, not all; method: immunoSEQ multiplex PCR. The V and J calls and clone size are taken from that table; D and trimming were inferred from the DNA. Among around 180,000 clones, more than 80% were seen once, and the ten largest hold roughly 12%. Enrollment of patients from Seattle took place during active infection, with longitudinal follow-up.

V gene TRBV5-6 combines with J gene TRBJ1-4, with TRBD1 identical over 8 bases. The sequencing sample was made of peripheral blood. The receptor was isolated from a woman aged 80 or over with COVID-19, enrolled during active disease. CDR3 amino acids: CASRQLDRGYDEKLFF. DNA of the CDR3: TGTGCCAGCAGACAGTTAGACAGGGGATATGATGAAAAACTGTTTTTT.